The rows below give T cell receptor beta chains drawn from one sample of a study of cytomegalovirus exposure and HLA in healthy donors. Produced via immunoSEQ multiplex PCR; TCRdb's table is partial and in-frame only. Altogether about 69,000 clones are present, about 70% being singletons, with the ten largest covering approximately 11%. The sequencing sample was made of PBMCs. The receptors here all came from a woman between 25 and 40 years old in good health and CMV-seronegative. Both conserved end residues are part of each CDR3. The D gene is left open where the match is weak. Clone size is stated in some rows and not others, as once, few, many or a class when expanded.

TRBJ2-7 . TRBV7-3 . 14 CASSLLGAATEQYF TGTGCCAGCAGCTTATTAGGGGCCGCCACCGAGCAGTACTTC
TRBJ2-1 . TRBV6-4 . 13 CASSSTSYNEQFF TGTGCCAGCAGTTCGACATCCTACAATGAGCAGTTCTTC
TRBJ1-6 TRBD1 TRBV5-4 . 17 CASSLEPGTGGNSPLHF TGTGCCAGCAGCTTGGAACCCGGGACAGGCGGAAATTCACCCCTCCACTTT
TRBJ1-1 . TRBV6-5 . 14 CASRKTGGATEAFF TGTGCCAGCAGGAAGACCGGGGGGGCCACTGAAGCTTTCTTT
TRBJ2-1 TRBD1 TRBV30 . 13 CAWTLTGGNEQFF TGTGCCTGGACCCTGACAGGGGGAAATGAGCAGTTCTTC
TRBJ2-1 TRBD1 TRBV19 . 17 CASSLTGGFSSYNEQFF TGTGCCAGTAGCTTAACAGGGGGGTTTAGCTCCTACAATGAGCAGTTCTTC
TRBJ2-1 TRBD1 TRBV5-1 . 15 CASSLAGQGDNEQFF TGCGCCAGCAGCTTGGCAGGACAGGGGGACAATGAGCAGTTCTTC
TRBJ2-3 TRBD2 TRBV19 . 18 CASSIGLAGGPSTDTQYF TGTGCCAGTAGTATTGGGCTAGCGGGGGGACCAAGCACAGATACGCAGTATTTT
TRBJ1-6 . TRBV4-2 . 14 CASSQDEEGSPLHF TGTGCCAGCAGCCAAGATGAGGAGGGCTCACCCCTCCACTTT
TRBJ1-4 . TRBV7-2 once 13 CASSLVQYEKLFF TGTGCCAGCAGCTTAGTTCAGTATGAAAAACTGTTTTTT
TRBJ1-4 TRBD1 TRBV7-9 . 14 CASSLQGLNEKLFF TGTGCCAGCAGCCTACAGGGGTTAAATGAAAAACTGTTTTTT
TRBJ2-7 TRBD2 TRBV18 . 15 CASSPPSAGGEEQYF TGTGCCAGCTCACCACCCTCCGCGGGGGGTGAAGAGCAGTACTTC
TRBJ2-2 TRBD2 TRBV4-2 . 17 CASSQDQGGGPSGELFF TGTGCCAGCAGCCAAGATCAGGGCGGGGGGCCATCCGGGGAGCTGTTTTTT
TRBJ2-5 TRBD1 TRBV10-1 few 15 CASSIGQGEGETQYF TGCGCCAGCAGTATCGGACAGGGGGAAGGAGAGACCCAGTACTTC
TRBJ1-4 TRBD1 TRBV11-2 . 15 CASSLDRGRNEKLFF TGTGCCAGCAGCTTAGACAGGGGGAGAAATGAAAAACTGTTTTTT
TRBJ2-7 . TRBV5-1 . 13 CASSLGQDYEQYF TGCGCCAGCAGCTTGGGGCAGGACTACGAGCAGTACTTC
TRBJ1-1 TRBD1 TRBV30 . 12 CAWRRDSPTAFF TGTGCCTGGAGAAGGGACAGCCCGACGGCTTTCTTT
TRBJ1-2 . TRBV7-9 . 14 CASSTGQRPYGYTF TGTGCCAGCAGCACCGGACAGAGGCCTTATGGCTACACCTTC
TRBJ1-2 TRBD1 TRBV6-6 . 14 CASSHGQGPYGYTF TGTGCCAGCAGCCACGGACAGGGACCCTACGGCTACACCTTC
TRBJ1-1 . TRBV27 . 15 CASSLSGTRNTEAFF TGTGCCAGCAGTTTAAGCGGGACGCGGAACACTGAAGCTTTCTTT
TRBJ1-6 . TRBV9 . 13 CASKAGGGSPLHF TGTGCCAGCAAGGCGGGGGGTGGCTCACCCCTCCACTTT
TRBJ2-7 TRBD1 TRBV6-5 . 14 CASSYFEGADEQYF TGTGCCAGCAGTTACTTCGAGGGGGCGGACGAGCAGTACTTC
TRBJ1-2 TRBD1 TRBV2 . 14 CASSESQGNYGYTF TGTGCCAGCAGTGAGTCACAGGGGAACTATGGCTACACCTTC
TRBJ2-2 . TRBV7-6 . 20 CASSFPTVGEADRITGELFF TGTGCCAGCAGCTTCCCGACGGTCGGGGAGGCGGACCGGATCACCGGGGAGCTGTTTTTT
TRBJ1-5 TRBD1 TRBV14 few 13 CASSGDRGQPQHF TGTGCCAGCAGCGGCGACAGGGGTCAGCCCCAGCATTTT
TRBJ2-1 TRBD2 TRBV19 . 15 CASSQGLASGGEQFF TGTGCCAGTAGCCAGGGACTAGCGTCCGGCGGGGAGCAGTTCTTC
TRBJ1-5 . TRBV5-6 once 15 CASSLRQGWFQPQHF TGTGCCAGCAGCTTGAGGCAGGGGTGGTTCCAGCCCCAGCATTTT
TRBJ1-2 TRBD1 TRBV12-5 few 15 CASGGGQGAAYGYTF TGTGCTAGTGGGGGGGGACAGGGGGCGGCCTATGGCTACACCTTC